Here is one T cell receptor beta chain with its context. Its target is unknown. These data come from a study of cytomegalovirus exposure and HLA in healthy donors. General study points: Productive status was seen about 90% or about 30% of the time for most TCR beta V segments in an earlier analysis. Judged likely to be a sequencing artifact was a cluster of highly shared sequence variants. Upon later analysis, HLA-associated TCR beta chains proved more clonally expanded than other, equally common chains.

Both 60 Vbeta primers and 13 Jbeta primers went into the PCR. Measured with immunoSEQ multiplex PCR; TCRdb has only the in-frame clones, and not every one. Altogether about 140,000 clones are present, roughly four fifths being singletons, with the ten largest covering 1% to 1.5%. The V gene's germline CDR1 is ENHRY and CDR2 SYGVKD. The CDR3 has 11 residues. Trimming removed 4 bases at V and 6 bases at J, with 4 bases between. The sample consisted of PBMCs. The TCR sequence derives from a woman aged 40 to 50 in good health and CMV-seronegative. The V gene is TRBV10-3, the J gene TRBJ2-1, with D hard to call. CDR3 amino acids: CAISGVNEQFF. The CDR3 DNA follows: TGTGCCATCAGTGGAGTCAATGAGCAGTTCTTC.